The T cell receptor (beta chain) described here comes from a study of cytomegalovirus exposure and HLA in healthy donors. Researchers ran the PCR with 60 Vbeta and 13 Jbeta primers. The repertoire was sequenced with immunoSEQ multiplex PCR; TCRdb's copy has only in-frame clones and lacks some. This table has 100,000 to 140,000 clones, under 80% appearing once. The CDR3 has 14 residues. The germline V gene encodes CDR1 SQVTM and CDR2 ANQGSEA. V lost 7 bases and J lost 9; bases outside the gene matches: 12. With regard to this clone: The antigen is undetermined.

Study observations and caveats: Specificity for CMV antigens was confirmed in vitro for three of the CMV-associated chains.

Sample: PBMCs. The V gene is TRBV29-1, the J gene TRBJ2-1; the match to TRBD2 covers 10 bases. The receptor's source is a woman in her thirties or forties in good health and CMV-seropositive. CDR3 sequence (DNA): TGCAGCGGGGGGGTTCTAGCGGGGGTCGGTGAGCAGTTCTTC. Translated, it gives CSGGVLAGVGEQFF.